This TCR beta chain was found in a study of cytomegalovirus exposure and HLA in healthy donors. V dropped 4 bases and J dropped 8; count of bases not matched to a gene: 15. The CDR3 runs 16 residues. Per germline, CDR1 LNHNV and CDR2 YYDKDF (reference sequence). Both 60 Vbeta primers and 13 Jbeta primers went into the PCR. TCRdb's copy holds only in-frame clones and misses some; the assay was immunoSEQ multiplex PCR. The sample has some 200,000 clones; around three quarters are singletons. Notes on the study in general: In a later analysis, HLA-C alleles had the fewest associated TCRs, DRB1 alleles the most.

Turning to this clone: Its antigen is not known.

Healthy bone marrow donors made up the donor group. The receptor comes from a woman aged 25 to 39 in good health and CMV-seropositive. V usage is TRBV15 and J usage is TRBJ1-2; 8 positions match TRBD1. Sequencing was performed on PBMCs. The CDR3 reads CATSTPTGANLGGYTF. CDR3 in DNA: TGTGCCACCAGCACTCCGACAGGGGCCAACCTCGGAGGCTACACCTTC.